These 8 T cell receptor beta chains share one sample of origin, sequenced in a study of T cell repertoires and Cas9 in healthy adults (dated 2018 in TCRdb). Libraries were made using the immunoSEQ multiplex PCR assay. The table was pulled from immuneACCESS by TCRdb, which kept in-frame rearrangements only. Such tables lose some clones; where checked, under half of the loss comes from unresolved V genes, and the rest has no known cause. The sample yields roughly 13,000 clones; 89% were counted once. The biggest ten clones account for approximately 1.5% of the sample. Specimen: Tregs (CD4+, CD25+, CD127-, CD137-, CD154-) from PBMCs; culture status not recorded. The receptors come from a human donor in good health.

In regard to this clone: An end of the junction does not agree with germline; a read error may underlie this. The same CDR3 also results from other DNA sequences found in this sample. This chain joins TRBV4-3 and TRBJ1-6; 11 bases agree with TRBD1. The CDR3 totals 16 residues. Germline V gives CDR1 LGHNA, CDR2 YSLEER. In DNA form, the CDR3 reads TGCGCCAGCAGCCGCGGGACAGGGGGTTTGAATTCACCTCTCCACTTT. Translating it yields CASSRGTGGLNSPLHF.

The table lists this clone with a few counts. The CDR3 sequence is CASSLDSGSRNEQFF. For the CDR3, the DNA is TGTGCCAGCAGCTTAGATTCCGGCTCACGAAATGAGCAGTTCTTC. V is TRBV11-3 and J is TRBJ2-1; D is undetermined. Trimming took off 0 bases at V and 7 bases at J, with 13 bases between the two ends. This CDR3 is built from 15 residues. The germline CDR1 and CDR2 sequences are SGHNT and YENEEA. Variable domain in full (rest from reference TRBV11-3 and TRBJ2-1): EAGVVQSPRYKIIEKKQPVAFWCNPISGHNTLYWYLQNLGQGPELLIRYENEEAVDDSQLPKDRFSAERLKGVDSTLKIQPAELGDSAVYLCASSLDSGSRNEQFFGPGTRLTVL.

The chain is built from TRBV6-1 and TRBJ2-3, with 16 bases matching TRBD2. CDR1 is MNHNS and CDR2 is SASEGT in the germline V gene. This CDR3 has 16 residues. V lost 4 bases to trimming and J lost 8 bases; unmatched junction nucleotides: 6. The CDR3 spells CASSVGLAGGHGTQYF. CDR3 DNA: TGTGCCAGCAGTGTGGGACTAGCGGGGGGGCATGGTACGCAGTATTTT.

Remarks on this clone: Other DNA sequences of this sample code for an identical CDR3. This chain joins TRBV5-4 and TRBJ2-7; the D gene could be TRBD1 or TRBD2 (6 bases each). There are 15 residues in the CDR3. Trimming removed 5 bases from V and 1 base from J, with 16 bases in between. Germline V gene lookup returns CDR1 SGHNT and CDR2 YYREEE (reference sequence). This CDR3 is CASRLMTGGSYEQYF. The CDR3 bases are TGTGCCAGCAGATTAATGACAGGAGGGTCCTACGAGCAGTACTTC.

This clone was recorded only once. The chain employs TRBV10-3 and TRBJ2-6, with D possibly being TRBD1 or TRBD2 (6 bases each). Germline V CDR1 and CDR2: ENHRY, SYGVKD. The CDR3 is 20 residues long. Between the trimmed V and J ends, which lost 3 bases and 1 base, there was a span of 22 bases. CDR3 protein: CAISDRRARTALSGANVLTF. In nucleotides, the CDR3 is TGTGCCATCAGTGATCGGAGGGCCAGGACAGCTCTGTCTGGGGCCAACGTCCTGACTTTC.

The chain is built from TRBV11-3 and TRBJ2-1, with 8 bases aligning to TRBD2. The J segment lost 3 bases and the V segment lost 3 bases, leaving 4 bases of the junction unmatched. Germline-derived CDR1 and CDR2 are SGHNT and YENEEA. The CDR3 is made up of 15 amino acids. The CDR3 sequence is CASSFGGGNYNEQFF. CDR3 in DNA: TGTGCCAGCAGCTTCGGGGGGGGAAACTACAATGAGCAGTTCTTC. Combining the CDR3 with reference TRBV11-3 and TRBJ2-1 gives the whole variable domain EAGVVQSPRYKIIEKKQPVAFWCNPISGHNTLYWYLQNLGQGPELLIRYENEEAVDDSQLPKDRFSAERLKGVDSTLKIQPAELGDSAVYLCASSFGGGNYNEQFFGPGTRLTVL.

This chain joins TRBV20-1 and TRBJ2-1; no clear D gene. CDR1 and CDR2 (germline): DFQATT, SNEGSKA (reference sequence). V gave up 1 base and J gave up 10 bases, with 5 bases separating them. The length of the CDR3 is 10 residues. The CDR3 DNA sequence: TGCAGTGCTAGAGTTGAGGAGCAGTTCTTC. Amino acids: CSARVEEQFF.

The chain's CDR3 is CASSYPGMWQPQHF. The CDR3 DNA sequence: TGTGCCAGCAGCTACCCGGGCATGTGGCAGCCCCAGCATTTT. The chain joins TRBV7-2 to TRBJ1-5; D ambiguous. The V and J ends lost 4 bases and 7 bases respectively, with 14 bases between them. The CDR3 is 14 residues long. Germline-derived CDR1 and CDR2 are SGHTA and FQGNSA.